Listed here are 2 T cell receptor beta chains from one sample, sequenced in a study of response to subunit inactivated influenza vaccine. TCRdb re-called the RT-PCR reads with MiXCR, one entry per CDR3 protein. Of over 400,000 distinct CDR3 sequences in the sample, around 13% were seen once. Sequencing was performed on PBMCs from blood, taken 40 to 50 days after vaccination. These TCRs come from a man aged 50 to 59 who received an inactivated influenza vaccine.

This clonotype was picked up many times. The V and J genes are TRBV7-2 and TRBJ2-1; D perhaps matches TRBD1 (6 bases). V lost 7 bases to trimming and J lost 10 bases, with 20 bases between them. The CDR3 contains 14 residues. Looked up from germline, CDR1 is SGHTA and CDR2 is FQGNSA. The CDR3 loop reads CASNQQPRGTEQFF. CDR3 DNA sequence: TGTGCCAGCAACCAACAACCAAGGGGGACAGAGCAGTTCTTC.

The chain recombines TRBV11-2 with TRBJ2-5; the match to TRBD2 covers 13 bases. CDR1 and CDR2 (germline): SGHAT, FQNNGV. This CDR3 spans 18 amino acids. With 5 bases clipped from V and 2 bases from J, the junction kept 11 bases outside the gene matches. This chain's CDR3 is CASSVGHGLAGVQETQYF. CDR3 DNA sequence: TGTGCCAGCAGCGTTGGGCACGGACTAGCGGGAGTGCAAGAGACCCAGTACTTC.